Listed here are 21 T cell receptor beta chains from one sample, sequenced in a study of blood T cell repertoires in COVID-19. Sequenced by immunoSEQ multiplex PCR; TCRdb stores in-frame clones only, minus some. The sample carries roughly 180,000 clones, approximately 86% recorded once. The specimen was peripheral blood. These receptor sequences come from a man in his 60s with acute or convalescent COVID-19.

The chain has TRBV12-5 and TRBJ2-1, with 8 bases identical to TRBD1. J was trimmed by 7 bases and V by 5 bases; bases with no gene match: 10. This CDR3 has 15 residues. Germline CDR1 and CDR2: LGHNT and FRNRAP. In nucleotides, the CDR3 is TGTGCTAGTGGTCCCGGGACAGGAGGGGGGAATGAGCAGTTCTTC. Translation: CASGPGTGGGNEQFF.

The V call is TRBV29-1, the J call TRBJ2-1, with 9 bases identical to TRBD2. V shed 1 base, J shed 5 bases, and the junction held 9 bases outside the gene matches. Germline CDR1 and CDR2: SQVTM and ANQGSEA. CDR3 length: 16 amino acids. CDR3 nucleotides: TGCAGCGTTGAAGTAGCGGGAGTCGGTTGGGACAATGAGCAGTTCTTC. Its protein is CSVEVAGVGWDNEQFF.

The V call is TRBV28, the J call TRBJ1-5; tentatively, D is TRBD1 (6 bases). In germline, CDR1 is MDHEN, CDR2 SYDVKM. CDR3 size: 14 residues. V was pared by 2 bases and J by 2 bases, with 7 bases between. This CDR3 reads CASSLGQRNQPQHF. The CDR3 DNA reads TGTGCCAGCAGTTTAGGACAGCGCAATCAGCCCCAGCATTTT.

This clone has a handful of counts. The chain combines TRBV7-9 with TRBJ2-7; 15 nucleotides match TRBD2. Germline CDR1 and CDR2: SEHNR and FQNEAQ (reference sequence). The CDR3 has 18 residues. V shed 5 bases and J 1 base; nucleotides not matched to a gene: 9. The CDR3, as DNA: TGTGCCAGCAGCCCCACAACGGGACTAGCGGGAGGTTCCTACGAGCAGTACTTC. Residues: CASSPTTGLAGGSYEQYF. Looking up the rest from reference TRBV7-9 and TRBJ2-7 gives the full variable domain: DTGVSQNPRHKITKRGQNVTFRCDPISEHNRLYWYRQTLGQGPEFLTYFQNEAQLEKSRLLSDRFSAERPKGSFSTLEIQRTEQGDSAMYLCASSPTTGLAGGSYEQYFGPGTRLTVT.

The V and J genes are TRBV7-2 and TRBJ2-5; no definite D call. This CDR3 region has 11 residues. Trimming took off 5 bases at V and 9 bases at J, with 10 bases between the two ends. The germline V gene has CDR1 SGHTA and CDR2 FQGNSA. DNA for the CDR3: TGTGCCAGCAGCGTGCTGGAGTCCCAGTACTTC. This encodes CASSVLESQYF. The complete variable domain, with remaining parts taken from reference TRBV7-2 and TRBJ2-5, reads GAGVSQSPSNKVTEKGKDVELRCDPISGHTALYWYRQSLGQGLEFLIYFQGNSAPDKSGLPSDRFSAERTGGSVSTLTIQRTQQEDSAVYLCASSVLESQYFGPGTRLLVL.

This clone was counted between two and nine times. The chain links TRBV5-1 to TRBJ2-1; 12 bases are shared with TRBD2. From germline, CDR1 is SGHRS and CDR2 YFSETQ. After removal of 3 bases from V and 8 bases from J, the junction contained 6 bases not matched to a gene. CDR3 size: 15 residues. CDR3 DNA: TGCGCCAGCAGCTCTAGCGGGAGGGCCGGAGATGAGCAGTTCTTC. This codes for CASSSSGRAGDEQFF.

This clone was seen a single time. The chain employs TRBV28 and TRBJ2-1; 9 bases agree with TRBD1. CDR3 length equals 17 residues. Germline CDR1 reads MDHEN; CDR2 reads SYDVKM. With V trimmed by 6 bases and J by 4 bases, 13 bases remained unmatched. The CDR3 DNA follows: TGTGCCAGCAGCCTTGCTGGTACAGGGGGCCAGTACAATGAGCAGTTCTTC. This translates into CASSLAGTGGQYNEQFF.

The rearrangement uses TRBV30 and TRBJ1-4; D gene uncertain. CDR3 length: 13 amino acids. Trimming stripped 0 bases from V and 4 bases from J, with 6 bases between. Germline CDR1 GTSNPN, CDR2 SVGIG (reference sequence). CDR3 coding DNA: TGTGCCTGGAGTGTGAGGCTTAATGAAAAACTGTTTTTT. This translates into CAWSVRLNEKLFF. The whole variable domain, remainder taken from reference TRBV30 and TRBJ1-4, is SQTIHQWPATLVQPVGSPLSLECTVEGTSNPNLYWYRQAAGRGLQLLFYSVGIGQISSEVPQNLSASRPQDRQFILSSKKLLLSDSGFYLCAWSVRLNEKLFFGSGTQLSVL.

The CDR3 DNA reads as TGTGCCAGCAGCCAAGGAGCGGCCGGGGGTTCACCCCTCCACTTT. Protein sequence: CASSQGAAGGSPLHF. The rearrangement uses TRBV14 and TRBJ1-6; tentative D call: TRBD1 (5 bases). The germline V gene has CDR1 SGHDN and CDR2 FVKESK. Trimming shortened V by 1 base and J by 9 bases, and 13 bases separated the two germline ends. The CDR3 is 15 amino acids.

This clone occurred a few times. This chain uses TRBV27 with TRBJ1-2; 12 bases are shared with TRBD1. J lost 6 bases, V lost 4 bases, and 6 bases had no gene match. This CDR3 contains 15 residues. The V gene's germline CDR1 is MNHEY and CDR2 SMNVEV (reference sequence). The CDR3 DNA is TGTGCCAGCAGTTCCCTCCGGGACAGGGGGCATGGCTACACCTTC. This gives the protein CASSSLRDRGHGYTF.

This clone was recorded at least ten times. The chain combines TRBV7-9 with TRBJ1-3, with unresolved D. The CDR3 consists of 13 residues. V was shortened by 2 bases and J by 4 bases, with 6 bases between the two germline ends. Per germline, CDR1 SEHNR and CDR2 FQNEAQ (reference sequence). Here the CDR3 DNA reads TGTGCCAGCAGCTTAAGCCTGGGAAACACCATATATTTT. Protein product: CASSLSLGNTIYF. Looking up the rest from reference TRBV7-9 and TRBJ1-3 gives the full variable domain: DTGVSQNPRHKITKRGQNVTFRCDPISEHNRLYWYRQTLGQGPEFLTYFQNEAQLEKSRLLSDRFSAERPKGSFSTLEIQRTEQGDSAMYLCASSLSLGNTIYFGEGSWLTVV.

The gene calls are TRBV12-5 and TRBJ1-4; D call uncertain. Trimming shortened V by 0 bases and J by 6 bases, and 5 bases separated the two germline ends. This CDR3 region has 13 residues. CDR1 and CDR2 from the germline V gene are LGHNT and FRNRAP. CDR3 residues: CASGLVLDEKLFF. CDR3 sequence (DNA): TGTGCTAGTGGTTTGGTACTTGATGAAAAACTGTTTTTT.

This sequence joins TRBV6-5 and TRBJ1-5, with D possibly being TRBD1 (5 bases). V lost 11 bases, J lost 0 bases, and 17 bases lay in between. The CDR3 is 15 residues long. Looked up from germline, CDR1 is MNHEY and CDR2 is SVGAGI. CDR3 sequence reads: CASSSPRDSNQPQHF. The CDR3 DNA is TGTGCCTCTTCTTCCCCCAGGGATAGCAATCAGCCCCAGCATTTT.

The J gene is TRBJ1-2, the V gene TRBV29-1; D ambiguous. V was clipped by 4 bases and J by 5 bases, with 8 bases between them. This CDR3 comprises 11 residues. CDR1 and CDR2 from the germline V gene are SQVTM and ANQGSEA. In DNA, the CDR3 is TGCAGCGTTGGAGGAGAGTATGGCTACACCTTC. Its translation is CSVGGEYGYTF.

This clone was observed a single time. This chain links TRBV14 with TRBJ2-1, with D tentatively TRBD2 (6 bases). Deletions cut 1 base from V and 8 bases from J, with 21 bases between. Germline loops: CDR1 SGHDN, CDR2 FVKESK. The CDR3 has 17 amino acids. The CDR3 is CASSQVNPAGYYDEQFF. The CDR3 DNA sequence: TGTGCCAGCAGCCAAGTGAACCCCGCGGGGTATTATGATGAGCAGTTCTTC.

This chain connects TRBV18 to TRBJ2-4; D call uncertain. The germline V and J ends were trimmed by 2 bases and 0 bases, with 11 bases remaining between them. There are 16 residues in the CDR3. CDR1 and CDR2 (germline): KGHSH, LQKENI. For the CDR3, the DNA is TGTGCCAGCTCACCAACAGTATTAAGAGCCAAAAACATTCAGTACTTC. It translates to CASSPTVLRAKNIQYF.

A note on this clone: Other DNA sequences within the sample encode an identical CDR3. The chain employs TRBV7-3 and TRBJ2-2; 12 bases are a match to TRBD2. This CDR3 has 15 amino acids. Trimming took 5 bases from V and 8 from J; bases not matched to a gene: 6. Germline-derived CDR1 and CDR2 are SGHTA and FQGTGA. The chain's CDR3 is CASSLGLAGTGELFF. The CDR3 coding sequence is TGTGCCAGCAGCCTAGGACTAGCGGGAACAGGGGAGCTGTTTTTT.

This chain links TRBV29-1 with TRBJ2-1; 8 positions match TRBD2. This CDR3 region has 12 residues. Germline loops: CDR1 SQVTM, CDR2 ANQGSEA. Unmatched junction bases numbered 2, after V lost 3 bases and J lost 7 bases. In DNA, the CDR3 is TGCAGCGTTGATACTAGCGGAAATGAGCAGTTCTTC. This translates into CSVDTSGNEQFF.

The sample holds one count of this clone. The V and J genes are TRBV28 and TRBJ1-1; D uncertain. This CDR3 is 14 amino acids long. Germline CDR1 reads MDHEN; CDR2 reads SYDVKM. The ends were cut back, 6 bases at V and 0 bases at J, with 11 bases in the middle. CDR3 sequence (DNA): TGTGCCAGCAGGCCTGTCAGTATGAACACTGAAGCTTTCTTT. Protein: CASRPVSMNTEAFF.

J is TRBJ2-2 and V is TRBV19; D perhaps matches TRBD2 (6 bases). The germline V gene encodes CDR1 LNHDA and CDR2 SQIVND (reference sequence). The CDR3 extends over 16 amino acids. Trimming removed 5 bases from V and 7 bases from J, with 20 bases in between. The CDR3 loop is CASSGLPGEQGGELFF. CDR3 nucleotides: TGTGCCAGTAGTGGGCTACCGGGAGAGCAAGGCGGGGAGCTGTTTTTT. The variable domain in full, completed from reference TRBV19 and TRBJ2-2, reads DGGITQSPKYLFRKEGQNVTLSCEQNLNHDAMYWYRQDPGQGLRLIYYSQIVNDFQKGDIAEGYSVSREKKESFPLTVTSAQKNPTAFYLCASSGLPGEQGGELFFGEGSRLTVL.

CDR3 loop: CASSDIRQFYGYTF. The CDR3 DNA is TGTGCCAGCAGTGATATTCGACAGTTCTATGGCTACACCTTC. The chain combines TRBV2 with TRBJ1-2; tentatively, D is TRBD1 (5 bases). The length of the CDR3 is 14 residues. Trimming removed 3 bases at V and 4 bases at J, with 12 bases between. The germline CDR1 and CDR2 sequences are SNHLY and FYNNEI.